This TCR beta chain was found in a study of PD-L1 blockade in urothelial cancer. Looking at the study overall: Blood analyses occurred 3 weeks (second dose) and 6 weeks post treatment start.

The V gene lost 7 bases and the J gene lost 6 bases, with 14 bases spanning the gap. This CDR3 has 13 amino acids. Germline assignment: CDR1 MNHNY and CDR2 SVGAGI (reference sequence). The authors spiked synthetic TCR analog templates into each PCR. Produced via immunoSEQ multiplex PCR; TCRdb's table is partial and in-frame only. The repertoire holds roughly 130,000 clones, less than 85% seen once, with 3.2% in the top ten. Time point described: pretreatment peripheral blood. Note on this clone: Its antigen is not known.

Study-wide findings and caveats: Clonality of blood TCR below the median before treatment predicted better survival. Durable-benefit patients expanded tumor-associated blood clones more at 3 weeks.

This sequence originates from a man aged 50 to 60 with urothelial cancer. Sequenced here: PBMCs, sampled around atezolizumab (anti-PD-L1) treatment. The rearrangement links TRBV6-6 to TRBJ2-3, with D unclear. This CDR3 is CASISRQGDTQYF. The CDR3 nucleotides read TGTGCCAGCATTTCGAGACAAGGCGATACGCAGTATTTT.